Listed here are 21 T cell receptor beta chains from one sample, sequenced in a study of neurological immune-mediated disorders. In TCRdb, the 5' RACE reads were re-called with MiXCR into one record per CDR3 protein. The data show tens of thousands of distinct CDR3 sequences, 13% to 15% seen once. The sequencing input was PBMCs. These receptors were taken from a woman aged 45-65 years with HTLV-1-associated myelopathy (HAM/TSP).

This clonotype showed up many times. The V and J genes are TRBV18 and TRBJ2-7; 8 nucleotides line up with TRBD1. CDR3 length: 13 amino acids. Unmatched junction bases numbered 9, after V lost 8 bases and J lost 6 bases. CDR1 and CDR2 (germline): KGHSH, LQKENI. Written as DNA, the CDR3 is TGTGCCAGCCACCGGACAGGGTTAGGCGAGCAGTACTTC. It codes for CASHRTGLGEQYF.

This clonotype was recorded at least ten times. This chain links TRBV6-1 with TRBJ1-5; no reliable D call. Trimming took off 6 bases at V and 1 base at J, with 10 bases between the two ends. Germline loops: CDR1 MNHNS, CDR2 SASEGT. The CDR3 length is 14 residues. The CDR3 region has the DNA TGTGCCAGCAGCCGAGGGAACAGCAATCAGCCCCAGCATTTT. Translation gives CASSRGNSNQPQHF.

This clonotype was seen at least ten times. The chain recombines TRBV4-3 with TRBJ1-2; tentative D call: TRBD1 (5 bases). V gave up 0 bases and J gave up 0 bases, with 11 bases separating them. In germline, CDR1 is LGHNA, CDR2 YSLEER. The CDR3 runs to 16 residues. The CDR3 region is CASSQEGGGSNYGYTF. CDR3 DNA sequence: TGCGCCAGCAGCCAAGAGGGCGGGGGGTCTAACTATGGCTACACCTTC.

This clonotype appeared many times. CDR3 sequence reads: CASVGAGTYGYTF. In nucleotides, the CDR3 is TGTGCCAGCGTGGGGGCAGGGACCTATGGCTACACCTTC. This chain uses TRBV12-3 or TRBV12-4 with TRBJ1-2, with D tentatively TRBD1 (6 bases). The V gene lost 8 bases and the J gene lost 4 bases, with 14 bases spanning the gap. The CDR3 is 13 amino acids.

This clonotype was seen ten or more times. This sequence joins TRBV6-2 or TRBV6-3 and TRBJ1-6; the match to TRBD1 covers 7 bases. V was clipped by 6 bases and J by 6 bases; unmatched bases: 11. This CDR3 is built from 16 residues. Germline assignment: CDR1 MNHEY and CDR2 SVGEGT. The CDR3 DNA reads as TGTGCCAGCAGCTCCTACAGGGGAGGTGGTAATTCACCCCTCCACTTT. It codes for CASSSYRGGGNSPLHF.

In this sample, this clonotype turned up many times. This chain connects TRBV5-1 to TRBJ2-1; 11 bases are a match to TRBD2. This CDR3 region has 15 residues. V dropped 4 bases and J dropped 10; count of bases not matched to a gene: 10. Germline CDR1 SGHRS, CDR2 YFSETQ. The CDR3 DNA reads TGCGCCAGCAGCGCCGGGACTAGCGGCCCCAGGGAGCAGTTCTTC. Its translation is CASSAGTSGPREQFF.

This clonotype was observed many times. CDR3 in DNA: TGTGCCAGCAGCCTGGGGACAGGGGAGTCCTATGGCTACACCTTC. Amino acid sequence: CASSLGTGESYGYTF. The V and J genes are TRBV7-2 and TRBJ1-2; 10 positions match TRBD1. CDR3 size: 15 residues. The J segment lost 4 bases and the V segment lost 5 bases, leaving 7 bases of the junction unmatched. Germline V gives CDR1 SGHTA, CDR2 FQGNSA. Full variable domain (missing parts from reference TRBV7-2 and TRBJ1-2): GAGVSQSPSNKVTEKGKDVELRCDPISGHTALYWYRQSLGQGLEFLIYFQGNSAPDKSGLPSDRFSAERTGGSVSTLTIQRTQQEDSAVYLCASSLGTGESYGYTFGSGTRLTVV.

This clonotype came up many times. The chain employs TRBV5-1 and TRBJ1-1; D might be TRBD1 (5 bases). The germline gives CDR1 SGHRS, CDR2 YFSETQ. This CDR3 spans 14 amino acids. The germline V and J ends were trimmed by 4 bases and 1 base, with 11 bases remaining between them. The CDR3 DNA sequence: TGCGCCAGCAGCGCGGAGGGGAGGAACACTGAAGCTTTCTTT. Translated, it gives CASSAEGRNTEAFF.

Many counts were recorded for this clonotype. The chain is built from TRBV9 and TRBJ2-3; 10 bases are a match to TRBD1. V shed 0 bases, J shed 0 bases, and the junction held 4 bases outside the gene matches. This CDR3 region has 17 residues. Germline V gives CDR1 SGDLS, CDR2 YYNGEE. The CDR3 nucleotides are TGTGCCAGCAGCGTAGAGGGACAGGGGTTGAGCACAGATACGCAGTATTTT. Translating gives CASSVEGQGLSTDTQYF.

This clonotype showed up many times. J is TRBJ2-7 and V is TRBV20-1; TRBD2 aligns across 15 bases. CDR1 is DFQATT, CDR2 SNEGSKA, per germline (reference sequence). This CDR3 has 16 residues. This CDR3 is CNPPRGTSGGRGEQYV. In DNA form, the CDR3 reads TGCAACCCACCTCGGGGGACTAGCGGGGGGCGGGGCGAGCAGTACGTC.

In its sample, this clonotype was seen many times. The rearrangement links TRBV24-1 to TRBJ2-4, with a weak D call TRBD1 (6 bases). V lost 4 bases and J lost 9, with 15 bases in between. This CDR3 is built from 14 residues. The germline V gene encodes CDR1 KGHDR and CDR2 SFDVKD. The CDR3 reads CATSDPDREGIQYF. For the CDR3, the DNA is TGTGCCACCAGTGACCCGGACAGAGAAGGCATTCAGTACTTC.

This clonotype was observed at least ten times. The gene calls are TRBV15 and TRBJ2-2; TRBD1 might be the D (6 bases). This CDR3 spans 16 amino acids. CDR1 and CDR2 (germline): LNHNV, YYDKDF (reference sequence). V was clipped by 5 bases and J by 6 bases, with 19 bases between them. This chain's CDR3 is CATSFPSRQVPGELFF. CDR3 sequence (DNA): TGTGCCACCAGCTTTCCTAGTCGACAGGTTCCCGGGGAGCTGTTTTTT.

This clonotype was observed at least ten times. CDR3 amino acids: CASRRQGVYGYTF. The DNA of the CDR3 is TGTGCCAGCAGGCGACAGGGGGTATATGGCTACACCTTC. The chain recombines TRBV28 with TRBJ1-2, with 9 bases fitting TRBD1. Unmatched junction bases numbered 4, after V lost 6 bases and J lost 5 bases. The CDR3 totals 13 residues. Germline loops: CDR1 MDHEN, CDR2 SYDVKM.

This clonotype has a count of ten or more. This sequence joins TRBV5-1 and TRBJ1-6; D unresolved. CDR3 length equals 14 residues. Trimming took 0 bases from V and 6 from J, leaving 7 bases between them. Germline assignment: CDR1 SGHRS and CDR2 YFSETQ. The CDR3 sequence: CASSLVNSNSPLHF. CDR3 bases: TGCGCCAGCAGCTTGGTAAACAGTAATTCACCCCTCCACTTT. The whole variable domain, remainder taken from reference TRBV5-1 and TRBJ1-6, is KAGVTQTPRYLIKTRGQQVTLSCSPISGHRSVSWYQQTPGQGLQFLFEYFSETQRNKGNFPGRFSGRQFSNSRSEMNVSTLELGDSALYLCASSLVNSNSPLHFGNGTRLTVT.

This clonotype appeared many times. The V and J genes are TRBV14 and TRBJ1-1; no reliable D call. The CDR3 sequence is 13 residues long. From germline, CDR1 is SGHDN and CDR2 FVKESK. V lost 6 bases and J 4 bases, leaving 12 bases between the germline ends. CDR3 protein: CASSPLDSTEAFF. The CDR3 coding sequence is TGTGCCAGCAGTCCCCTCGATTCCACTGAAGCTTTCTTT.

In its sample, this clonotype was seen many times. The chain is built from TRBV12-3 or TRBV12-4 and TRBJ1-2, with D maybe TRBD1 (5 bases). The CDR3 runs to 13 residues. The V gene lost 5 bases and the J gene lost 4 bases, with 11 bases spanning the gap. CDR3 DNA sequence: TGTGCCAGCAGTCTCCAGGGCTCCTATGGCTACACCTTC. Its translation: CASSLQGSYGYTF.

This clonotype was counted ten times or more. The chain carries TRBV6-5 and TRBJ1-4; D not certain. The length of the CDR3 is 17 residues. From germline, CDR1 is MNHEY and CDR2 SVGAGI. The V end was cut by 2 bases, the J end by 7 bases, with 20 bases between. CDR3 in DNA: TGTGCCAGCAGTTACCTATATGACCGGTTAAAAGGTGAAAAACTGTTTTTT. Its protein is CASSYLYDRLKGEKLFF.

At least ten counts were recorded for this clonotype. The chain employs TRBV5-1 and TRBJ2-2; possible D gene TRBD1, 6 bases. Trimming stripped 2 bases from V and 3 bases from J, with 14 bases between. Germline values: CDR1 SGHRS, CDR2 YFSETQ. The CDR3 is 16 amino acids. CDR3 sequence reads: CASSFRDPGDTGELFF. The CDR3 region has the DNA TGCGCCAGCAGCTTCCGGGACCCAGGGGACACCGGGGAGCTGTTTTTT.

This clonotype has a count of ten or more. DNA of the CDR3: TGCGCCAGCAGCTTGGACCAGAGCTCCTACAATGAGCAGTTCTTC. Amino acids: CASSLDQSSYNEQFF. The J gene is TRBJ2-1, the V gene TRBV5-1; the D is unclear. From germline, CDR1 is SGHRS and CDR2 YFSETQ. V gave up 0 bases and J gave up 0 bases, with 7 bases separating them. The CDR3 is made up of 15 amino acids.

This clonotype was seen ten or more times. CDR3: CASSLDGRREETQYF. In DNA, the CDR3 is TGTGCCAGCAGCTTAGACGGGCGGAGGGAAGAGACCCAGTACTTC. The chain combines TRBV7-2 with TRBJ2-5; TRBD2 might be the D (6 bases). Per germline, CDR1 SGHTA and CDR2 FQGNSA. This CDR3 has 15 amino acids. Trimming removed 1 base at V and 3 bases at J, with 12 bases between.

This clonotype was observed many times. V gene TRBV5-1 combines with J gene TRBJ2-7; 10 bases map to TRBD1. The CDR3 is 14 residues long. Germline V gives CDR1 SGHRS, CDR2 YFSETQ. The V gene end was trimmed by 4 bases and the J gene end by 5 bases; junction bases not matched to a gene: 6. DNA for the CDR3: TGCGCCAGCAGCCCCGGACAGGGGGTGGACGAGCAGTACTTC. It translates to CASSPGQGVDEQYF. The complete variable domain, with remaining parts taken from reference TRBV5-1 and TRBJ2-7, reads KAGVTQTPRYLIKTRGQQVTLSCSPISGHRSVSWYQQTPGQGLQFLFEYFSETQRNKGNFPGRFSGRQFSNSRSEMNVSTLELGDSALYLCASSPGQGVDEQYFGPGTRLTVT.